This entry lists 17 T cell receptor beta chains sequenced from one sample in a study of blood T cell repertoires in COVID-19. Some clones are missing from TCRdb's copy, which holds only in-frame ones; the method was immunoSEQ multiplex PCR. The sample lists about 170,000 clones; approximately 85% were seen once. Sequenced input: peripheral blood. The origin of the receptors is a man in his 60s who had recovered from COVID-19.

The chain links TRBV6-5 to TRBJ2-6; D unresolved. Germline CDR1 reads MNHEY; CDR2 reads SVGAGI. The CDR3 spans 13 residues. V lost 5 bases, J lost 4 bases, and 6 bases lay in between. The CDR3 is CASSTQGANVLTF. The CDR3 nucleotides read TGTGCCAGCAGTACCCAGGGGGCCAACGTCCTGACTTTC.

The chain has TRBV25-1 and TRBJ1-1; 7 nucleotides agree with TRBD1. Trimming removed 8 bases from V and 6 bases from J; junction bases left unmatched: 15. This CDR3 comprises 15 residues. Germline assignment: CDR1 MGHDK and CDR2 SYGVNS. CDR3 nucleotide sequence: TGTGCCAGCTCCCGGGACAGTTGGGAGCTCTCTGAAGCTTTCTTT. Protein: CASSRDSWELSEAFF.

The CDR3: CAWATGLGNTIYF. The CDR3 DNA follows: TGTGCCTGGGCCACAGGGCTTGGAAACACCATATATTTT. The gene calls are TRBV30 and TRBJ1-3; a weak D match, TRBD1 (6 bases). Germline values: CDR1 GTSNPN, CDR2 SVGIG (reference sequence). V lost 5 bases, J lost 3 bases, and 11 bases lay in between. The CDR3 sequence is 13 residues long.

The rearrangement uses TRBV15 and TRBJ1-2, with D perhaps matching TRBD1 (5 bases). CDR3 length equals 15 residues. Trimming shortened V by 7 bases and J by 0 bases, and 15 bases separated the two germline ends. Germline V gene sequence: CDR1 LNHNV, CDR2 YYDKDF (reference sequence). The CDR3 loop is CATKLLGGTNYGYTF. In DNA, the CDR3 is TGTGCCACCAAATTATTGGGGGGGACTAACTATGGCTACACCTTC.

In the case of this clone: The junction and the germline gene differ at one end; a read error may be behind it. The chain uses TRBV7-7 and TRBJ2-2; D gene unclear. From germline, CDR1 is SSHAT and CDR2 FNYEAQ (reference sequence). The CDR3 sequence is 14 residues long. CDR3: CASSLNPDLGELFF. The CDR3 DNA is TGTGCTAGCAGCTTAAACCCAGATTTGGGGGAGCTGTTTTTT.

The chain has TRBV6-1 and TRBJ1-2, with 8 nucleotides matching TRBD1. This CDR3 has 15 residues. The germline V gene encodes CDR1 MNHNS and CDR2 SASEGT. The ends lost 3 bases at V and 2 bases at J; junction bases unmatched: 5. The CDR3 is CASSEIRQGNYGYTF. The CDR3 DNA sequence: TGTGCCAGCAGTGAGATCCGACAGGGGAACTATGGCTACACCTTC.

This clone was seen a single time. V and J are TRBV28 and TRBJ1-2; the D is unclear. This CDR3 is built from 16 residues. The germline CDR1 and CDR2 sequences are MDHEN and SYDVKM. V lost 4 bases and J 7 bases, leaving 22 bases between the germline ends. CDR3: CASSSPGVGFEGGYTF. DNA for the CDR3: TGTGCCAGCAGTTCCCCCGGGGTGGGGTTTGAGGGTGGCTACACCTTC.

This clone was counted a few times. The V and J genes are TRBV27 and TRBJ2-7, with a weak D call TRBD1 (5 bases). Germline assignment: CDR1 MNHEY and CDR2 SMNVEV (reference sequence). With 6 bases removed from V and 6 bases from J, the gap between germline ends came to 15 bases. CDR3 length: 13 residues. The CDR3 is CASRRTQGREQYF. In DNA, the CDR3 is TGTGCCAGCAGGCGGACGCAGGGCCGCGAGCAGTACTTC.

Details on this clone: A junction end diverges from the germline sequence, so it may reflect a read error. The rearrangement uses TRBV20-1 and TRBJ1-2; D uncertain. The CDR3 loop spans 9 amino acids. The germline gives CDR1 DFQATT, CDR2 SNEGSKA (reference sequence). Here the CDR3 reads CSASRATNF. CDR3 nucleotide sequence: TGCAGTGCTAGTCGAGCCACGAACTTC.

The rearrangement uses TRBV6-6 and TRBJ1-1; D not certain. Trimming took 2 bases from V and 2 from J, leaving 15 bases between them. The germline V gene has CDR1 MNHNY and CDR2 SVGAGI (reference sequence). The CDR3 consists of 16 residues. The CDR3 DNA follows: TGTGCCAGCAGTTACCCGGCCCGGGGAGGAAACACTGAAGCTTTCTTT. Translating it yields CASSYPARGGNTEAFF.

The CDR3 is CASSHTSGGALETQYF. The DNA for the CDR3 is TGCGCCAGCAGCCATACTAGCGGGGGCGCCCTCGAGACCCAGTACTTC. The V and J genes are TRBV5-1 and TRBJ2-5; 11 bases are shared with TRBD2. Germline CDR1 is SGHRS and CDR2 is YFSETQ. This CDR3 is built from 16 residues. V trimming: 4 bases; J trimming: 5 bases; junction bases outside the gene matches: 10.

This chain uses TRBV2 with TRBJ1-1, with TRBD1 matching over 10 bases. Germline trimming cut 6 bases from V and 5 bases from J; bases unmatched to any gene: 6. Germline V gene lookup returns CDR1 SNHLY and CDR2 FYNNEI. CDR3 size: 14 residues. The CDR3 region has the DNA TGTGCCAGCAGCGCGACAGGGGGCGAGACTGAAGCTTTCTTT. This translates into CASSATGGETEAFF.

The chain joins TRBV5-6 to TRBJ2-5; 9 bases agree with TRBD2. The V and J ends lost 0 bases and 1 base, in that order; junction bases with no gene match: 7. This CDR3 contains 17 residues. Per germline, CDR1 SGHDT and CDR2 YYEEEE. CDR3 nucleotide sequence: TGTGCCAGCAGCTTGGGGCTAGCGGGACTGGGCCAAGAGACCCAGTACTTC. This encodes CASSLGLAGLGQETQYF.

The chain is built from TRBV6-5 and TRBJ1-2; 9 bases fit TRBD1. V dropped 5 bases and J dropped 4; count of bases not matched to a gene: 5. The CDR3 has 14 residues. Germline CDR1 reads MNHEY; CDR2 reads SVGAGI. The CDR3 DNA reads as TGTGCCAGCAGTCCCGGACAGGGGTTCTATGGCTACACCTTC. This sequence encodes CASSPGQGFYGYTF.

The V call is TRBV25-1, the J call TRBJ1-2; D perhaps matches TRBD1 (5 bases). Between the trimmed V and J ends, which lost 3 bases and 5 bases, there was a span of 13 bases. In germline, CDR1 is MGHDK, CDR2 SYGVNS. This CDR3 comprises 14 residues. The CDR3 bases are TGTGCCAGCAGTGATAGGGGAGGTCGGTATGGCTACACCTTC. Protein: CASSDRGGRYGYTF.

The chain joins TRBV30 to TRBJ1-1, with TRBD1 as a possible D gene (6 bases). The V gene's germline CDR1 is GTSNPN and CDR2 SVGIG (reference sequence). V dropped 3 bases and J dropped 1 base, with 18 bases sitting between them. This CDR3 spans 16 amino acids. This chain's CDR3 is CAWRFRDTWGNTEAFF. CDR3 DNA sequence: TGTGCCTGGAGATTTCGGGACACCTGGGGGAACACTGAAGCTTTCTTT.

The chain uses TRBV11-1 and TRBJ2-5; no firm D call. Looked up from germline, CDR1 is SGHAT and CDR2 is FQDESV (reference sequence). The ends were cut back, 0 bases at V and 1 base at J, with 15 bases in the middle. The CDR3 totals 17 residues. The DNA for the CDR3 is TGTGCCAGCAGCTTAGCAGGAAAGAGGTCTATCCAAGAGACCCAGTACTTC. Amino acid sequence: CASSLAGKRSIQETQYF.